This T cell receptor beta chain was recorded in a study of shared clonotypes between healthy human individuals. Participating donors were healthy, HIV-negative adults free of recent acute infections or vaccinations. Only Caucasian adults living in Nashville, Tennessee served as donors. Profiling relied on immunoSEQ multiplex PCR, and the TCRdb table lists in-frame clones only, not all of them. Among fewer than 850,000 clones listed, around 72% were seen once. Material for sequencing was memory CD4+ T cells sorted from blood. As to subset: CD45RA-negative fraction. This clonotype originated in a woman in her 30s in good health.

CDR3 amino acids: CASSIVFQEADTQYF. CDR3 nucleotides: TGTGCCAGTAGTATTGTGTTCCAAGAGGCAGATACGCAGTATTTT. The J gene is TRBJ2-3, the V gene TRBV19; no definite D call. The CDR3 loop spans 15 amino acids. The germline gives CDR1 LNHDA, CDR2 SQIVND (reference sequence). Between the trimmed V and J ends, which lost 3 bases and 4 bases, there was a span of 14 bases.